This TCR beta chain derives from a study of cytomegalovirus exposure and HLA in healthy donors. Use of 60 Vbeta and 13 Jbeta primers characterized the PCR. Data came from immunoSEQ multiplex PCR; TCRdb stores just in-frame clones and leaves some out. The table records around 50,000 clones, roughly three fifths of them present only once. Germline CDR1 is SGHAT and CDR2 is FQNNGV. The junction had 8 bases not matched to a gene; V was cut back by 5 bases and J by 8 bases. The CDR3 is 15 residues long. The specimen sequenced was PBMCs. This receptor was obtained from a human donor in good health. The V and J genes are TRBV11-2 and TRBJ1-4, with 10 positions matching TRBD1. CDR3 in DNA: TGTGCCAGCAGCCCGGGACAGGGGACGGGGGAAAAACTGTTTTTT. Amino acid sequence: CASSPGQGTGEKLFF.